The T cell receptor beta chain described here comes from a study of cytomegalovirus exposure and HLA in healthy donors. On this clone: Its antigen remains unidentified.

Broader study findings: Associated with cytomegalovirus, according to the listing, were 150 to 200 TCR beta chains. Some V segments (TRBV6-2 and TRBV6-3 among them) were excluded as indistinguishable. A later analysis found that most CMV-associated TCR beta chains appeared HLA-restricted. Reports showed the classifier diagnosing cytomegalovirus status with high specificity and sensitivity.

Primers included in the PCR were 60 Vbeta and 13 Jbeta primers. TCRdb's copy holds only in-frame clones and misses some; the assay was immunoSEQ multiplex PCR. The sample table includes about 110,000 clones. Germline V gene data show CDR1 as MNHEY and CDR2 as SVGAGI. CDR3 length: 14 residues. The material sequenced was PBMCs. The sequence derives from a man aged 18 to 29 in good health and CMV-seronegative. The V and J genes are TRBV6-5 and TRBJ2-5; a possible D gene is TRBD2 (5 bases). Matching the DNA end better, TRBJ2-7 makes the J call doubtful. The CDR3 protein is CASSRADKLYEQYF. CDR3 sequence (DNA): TGTGCCAGCAGTCGAGCGGATAAGCTCTACGAGCAGTACTTC.